The 21 T cell receptor beta chains reported below all come from one sample, sequenced in a study of Ad26.COV2.S vaccination and SARS-CoV-2 variants (dated by TCRdb to the early 2020s). Library prep was done by the immunoSEQ multiplex PCR assay. The source is immuneACCESS, and TCRdb retained only in-frame sequences with V and J called. Part of the clones is not carried over; for the studies checked, unresolved V genes explain less than half of this, and the remainder is unexplained. Within this sample are about 240,000 clones, with roughly 90% of them counted one time only. The ten largest make up around 11% of the sample. Sample treatment or condition, as interpreted from the label and publication: approximately 18 received Ad26.COV2.S at low or high dose, single or two shots; roughly 5 received placebo; per-sample allocation not given. Repertoires of vaccine and placebo recipients were sequenced from samples taken on day 63 after the first injection.

This specimen was peripheral blood, taken in a trial of Ad26.COV2.S vaccine versus placebo. The receptors were gathered from a person between 18 and 60 years old who received the Ad26.COV2.S COVID-19 vaccine or a placebo.

The genes are TRBV9 and TRBJ1-2; possible D gene TRBD1, 5 bases. There are 15 residues in the CDR3. From germline, CDR1 is SGDLS and CDR2 YYNGEE. The V and J ends lost 3 bases and 3 bases respectively, with 15 bases between them. CDR3 residues: CASSAPGPGDYGYTF. In DNA, the CDR3 is TGTGCCAGCAGCGCACCAGGGCCCGGCGACTATGGCTACACCTTC.

The rearrangement links TRBV6-5 to TRBJ2-7, with D perhaps TRBD1 (6 bases). Germline values: CDR1 MNHEY, CDR2 SVGAGI. The CDR3 length is 13 residues. With 5 bases removed from V and 6 bases from J, the gap between germline ends came to 14 bases. The CDR3 is CASSPRTAGEQYF. CDR3 nucleotide sequence: TGTGCCAGCAGTCCTAGGACAGCTGGCGAGCAGTACTTC.

This clone was seen a handful of times. The sample contains more than one DNA sequence encoding this CDR3. The V gene is TRBV18, the J gene TRBJ2-7, with 7 bases lining up with TRBD1. CDR1 and CDR2 from the germline V gene are KGHSH and LQKENI. J gave up 0 bases and V 6 bases, and 5 bases lay outside the gene matches. The CDR3 is made up of 14 amino acids. The CDR3 loop is CASSPDRASYEQYF. In DNA, the CDR3 is TGTGCCAGCTCTCCCGACAGGGCCTCCTACGAGCAGTACTTC.

The chain has TRBV14 and TRBJ2-1; TRBD1 matches at 7 bases. Losses at the gene ends were 3 bases for V and 9 bases for J; bases not matched to a gene: 2. Germline-derived CDR1 and CDR2 are SGHDN and FVKESK. The CDR3 runs to 12 residues. The CDR3 DNA sequence: TGTGCCAGCAGCCATACAGGGGCTGAGCAGTTCTTC. It specifies CASSHTGAEQFF.

V gene TRBV5-4 combines with J gene TRBJ2-3; maybe TRBD1 (5 bases). The CDR3 contains 15 residues. CDR1 SGHNT and CDR2 YYREEE come from the germline V gene (reference sequence). V gave up 2 bases and J gave up 3 bases, with 13 bases separating them. This chain's CDR3 is CASSFGRGRTDTQYF. The CDR3 region has the DNA TGTGCCAGCAGCTTTGGAAGGGGAAGGACAGATACGCAGTATTTT.

The chain joins TRBV6-1 to TRBJ1-5, with 8 bases aligning to TRBD1. Trimming at V came to 3 bases and at J to 6 bases, leaving 7 bases not matched to a gene. Germline CDR1 is MNHNS and CDR2 is SASEGT. The CDR3 is 15 amino acids. The CDR3 region has the DNA TGTGCCAGCAGTGATAGAACAGGGGGTCCTCAGCCCCAGCATTTT. Encoded protein: CASSDRTGGPQPQHF.

The chain employs TRBV5-1 and TRBJ1-3, with TRBD1 identical over 7 bases. The CDR3 has 16 amino acids. The ends lost 0 bases at V and 7 bases at J; junction bases unmatched: 10. Germline V lookup: CDR1 SGHRS, CDR2 YFSETQ. The CDR3 reads CASSLGATDRRNTIYF. The CDR3 DNA follows: TGCGCCAGCAGCTTGGGCGCCACGGACAGGCGGAACACCATATATTTT.

V gene TRBV19 combines with J gene TRBJ1-2; no clear D gene. The length of the CDR3 is 12 residues. V was cut by 7 bases and J by 8 bases, with 14 bases left in between. In germline, CDR1 is LNHDA, CDR2 SQIVND (reference sequence). As DNA, the CDR3 is TGTGCCAGTAACGGGTTCGATCGGGGCTACACCTTC. It codes for CASNGFDRGYTF.

The chain has TRBV9 and TRBJ2-5; 10 positions agree with TRBD2. With V trimmed by 4 bases and J by 7 bases, 10 bases remained unmatched. CDR3 length equals 15 residues. Germline lookup yields CDR1 SGDLS and CDR2 YYNGEE. The CDR3: CASSNRLAGVGTQYF. CDR3 DNA sequence: TGTGCCAGCAGCAACCGACTAGCGGGTGTTGGGACCCAGTACTTC.

This clone showed up just once. V is TRBV5-4 and J is TRBJ2-2, with 7 bases aligning to TRBD1. Germline values: CDR1 SGHNT, CDR2 YYREEE (reference sequence). V shed 2 bases and J 3 bases; nucleotides not matched to a gene: 4. There are 15 residues in the CDR3. The CDR3 spells CASSFDRADTGELFF. The CDR3 DNA is TGTGCCAGCAGCTTCGACAGGGCAGACACCGGGGAGCTGTTTTTT.

This chain uses TRBV6-2 or TRBV6-3 with TRBJ1-2; 9 bases are a match to TRBD1. Germline CDR1 MNHEY, CDR2 SVGEGT. CDR3 size: 15 residues. V dropped 5 bases and J dropped 5; count of bases not matched to a gene: 9. CDR3 sequence: CASSPTGTGPYGYTF. The CDR3 nucleotides read TGTGCCAGCAGTCCAACCGGGACAGGGCCTTATGGCTACACCTTC.

V usage is TRBV6-5 and J usage is TRBJ2-3, with TRBD1 matching over 10 bases. This CDR3 has 15 amino acids. The germline V gene has CDR1 MNHEY and CDR2 SVGAGI. J gave up 1 base and V 6 bases, and 4 bases lay outside the gene matches. Here the CDR3 DNA reads TGTGCCAGCAGCCGGACAGGGGGAGGCACAGATACGCAGTATTTT. It yields the protein CASSRTGGGTDTQYF.

The chain recombines TRBV28 with TRBJ2-1, with D possibly being TRBD1 (6 bases). Deletions cut 5 bases from V and 3 bases from J, with 17 bases between. Germline V gene lookup returns CDR1 MDHEN and CDR2 SYDVKM. The CDR3 sequence is 16 residues long. The CDR3: CASSPQGALGYNEQFF. The CDR3 nucleotides read TGTGCCAGCAGTCCACAGGGCGCCCTCGGCTACAATGAGCAGTTCTTC.

The chain employs TRBV27 and TRBJ2-7, with 7 bases that match TRBD1. CDR3 size: 16 residues. CDR1 and CDR2 (germline): MNHEY, SMNVEV (reference sequence). With V trimmed by 5 bases and J by 3 bases, 13 bases remained unmatched. CDR3 sequence: CASSKGEWTGIYEQYF. CDR3 DNA: TGTGCCAGCAGTAAAGGGGAATGGACAGGCATCTACGAGCAGTACTTC.

The gene calls are TRBV7-2 and TRBJ2-7; D gene ambiguous. The CDR3 has 17 amino acids. Trimming shortened V by 2 bases and J by 3 bases, and 20 bases separated the two germline ends. CDR1 is SGHTA and CDR2 is FQGNSA in the germline V gene. The CDR3 here is CASSLSDSRISGYEQYF. The CDR3 coding sequence is TGTGCCAGCAGCTTATCAGATTCTCGAATATCCGGCTACGAGCAGTACTTC.

This clone came up once. This chain uses TRBV11-2 with TRBJ2-7, with 9 nucleotides matching TRBD1. The CDR3 contains 14 residues. Germline-derived CDR1 and CDR2 are SGHAT and FQNNGV. The trim removed 5 bases at V and 3 bases at J, leaving 5 bases unmatched. The CDR3 loop reads CASSPGTGFYEQYF. The CDR3 DNA reads TGTGCCAGCAGCCCCGGGACAGGGTTCTACGAGCAGTACTTC. The full variable domain, rest sourced from reference TRBV11-2 and TRBJ2-7, is EAGVAQSPRYKIIEKRQSVAFWCNPISGHATLYWYQQILGQGPKLLIQFQNNGVVDDSQLPKDRFSAERLKGVDSTLKIQPAKLEDSAVYLCASSPGTGFYEQYFGPGTRLTVT.

The chain employs TRBV7-6 and TRBJ1-5; no clear D gene. Germline V gives CDR1 SGHVS, CDR2 FNYEAQ. The CDR3 is 13 amino acids. With 4 bases removed from V and 11 bases from J, the gap between germline ends came to 15 bases. CDR3 sequence reads: CASSSLGGVAQHF. The DNA for the CDR3 is TGTGCCAGCAGCTCCCTAGGCGGAGTGGCCCAGCATTTT.

The V gene is TRBV7-6, the J gene TRBJ2-2; D is uncertain. Germline V CDR1 and CDR2: SGHVS, FNYEAQ. There are 15 residues in the CDR3. V lost 3 bases to trimming and J lost 2 bases, with 10 bases between them. CDR3 nucleotide sequence: TGTGCCAGCAGCTTGGGCCTTCGAAACACCGGGGAGCTGTTTTTT. It codes for CASSLGLRNTGELFF.

The chain is built from TRBV7-3 and TRBJ2-1; 10 bases align to TRBD2. The ends lost 5 bases at V and 0 bases at J; junction bases unmatched: 7. This CDR3 spans 17 amino acids. CDR1 and CDR2 (germline): SGHTA, FQGTGA. The CDR3 spells CASSLSGRKGSYNEQFF. CDR3 in DNA: TGTGCCAGCAGCCTTAGCGGGAGGAAGGGCTCCTACAATGAGCAGTTCTTC. Full variable domain (missing parts from reference TRBV7-3 and TRBJ2-1): GAGVSQTPSNKVTEKGKYVELRCDPISGHTALYWYRQSLGQGPEFLIYFQGTGAADDSGLPNDRFFAVRPEGSVSTLKIQRTERGDSAVYLCASSLSGRKGSYNEQFFGPGTRLTVL.

The chain recombines TRBV27 with TRBJ1-5; D not resolved. The germline CDR1 and CDR2 sequences are MNHEY and SMNVEV (reference sequence). The CDR3 length is 14 residues. V was clipped by 6 bases and J by 6 bases, with 15 bases between them. Written as DNA, the CDR3 is TGTGCCAGCAGCAAGGCCTCGGCGGGTCAGCCCCAGCATTTT. This codes for CASSKASAGQPQHF.

The chain is built from TRBV7-8 and TRBJ2-7; 7 bases are a match to TRBD2. Germline CDR1 and CDR2: SGHVS and FQNEAQ. V dropped 0 bases and J dropped 4; count of bases not matched to a gene: 9. This CDR3 is 16 amino acids long. DNA of the CDR3: TGTGCCAGCAGCTTAGCCGGGACTACGATACCTTACGAGCAGTACTTC. This codes for CASSLAGTTIPYEQYF.